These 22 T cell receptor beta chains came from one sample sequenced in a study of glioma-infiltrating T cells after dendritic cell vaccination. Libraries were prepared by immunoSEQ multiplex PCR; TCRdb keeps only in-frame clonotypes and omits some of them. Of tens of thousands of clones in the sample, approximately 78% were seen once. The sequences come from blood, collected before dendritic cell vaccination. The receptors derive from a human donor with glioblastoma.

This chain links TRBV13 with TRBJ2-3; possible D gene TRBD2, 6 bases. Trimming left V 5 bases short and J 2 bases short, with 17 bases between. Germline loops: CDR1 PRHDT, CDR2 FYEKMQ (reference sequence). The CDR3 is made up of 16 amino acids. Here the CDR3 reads CASSRNGGSFTDTQYF. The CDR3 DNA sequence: TGTGCCAGCAGCCGAAACGGGGGTTCTTTCACAGATACGCAGTATTTT.

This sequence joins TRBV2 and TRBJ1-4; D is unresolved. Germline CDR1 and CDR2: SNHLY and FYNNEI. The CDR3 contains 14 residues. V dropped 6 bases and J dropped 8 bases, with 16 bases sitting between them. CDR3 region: CASSQAGFGEKLFF. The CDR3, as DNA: TGTGCCAGCAGCCAAGCGGGTTTCGGGGAAAAACTGTTTTTT.

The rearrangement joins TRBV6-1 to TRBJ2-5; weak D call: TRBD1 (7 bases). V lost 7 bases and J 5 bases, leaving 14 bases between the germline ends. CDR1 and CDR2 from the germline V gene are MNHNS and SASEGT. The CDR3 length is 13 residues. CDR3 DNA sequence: TGTGCCAGCAAAGGGGCAGGGGGGGAGACCCAGTACTTC. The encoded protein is CASKGAGGETQYF.

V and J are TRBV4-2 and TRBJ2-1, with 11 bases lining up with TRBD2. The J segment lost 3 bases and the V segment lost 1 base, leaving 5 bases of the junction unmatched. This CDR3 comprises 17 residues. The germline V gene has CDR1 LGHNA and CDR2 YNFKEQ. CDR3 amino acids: CASSQGDGLAGYNEQFF. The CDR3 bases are TGTGCCAGCAGCCAAGGGGACGGACTAGCGGGCTACAATGAGCAGTTCTTC.

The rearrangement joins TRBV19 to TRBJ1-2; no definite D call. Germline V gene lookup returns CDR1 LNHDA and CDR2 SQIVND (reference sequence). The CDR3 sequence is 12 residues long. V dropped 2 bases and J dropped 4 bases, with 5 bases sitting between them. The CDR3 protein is CASSITGYGYTF. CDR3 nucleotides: TGTGCCAGTAGTATAACGGGCTATGGCTACACCTTC.

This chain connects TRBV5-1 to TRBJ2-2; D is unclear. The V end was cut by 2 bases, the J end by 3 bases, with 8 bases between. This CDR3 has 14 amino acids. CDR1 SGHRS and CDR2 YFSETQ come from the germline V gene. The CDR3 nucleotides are TGCGCCAGCAGCTTTGAGGCAGACACCGGGGAGCTGTTTTTT. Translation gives CASSFEADTGELFF.

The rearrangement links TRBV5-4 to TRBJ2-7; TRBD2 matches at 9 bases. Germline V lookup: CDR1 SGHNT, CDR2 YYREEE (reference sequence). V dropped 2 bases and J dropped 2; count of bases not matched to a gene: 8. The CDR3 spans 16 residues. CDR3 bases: TGTGCCAGCAGCTTTGGCGCCGGGACTAGCCCCTACGAGCAGTACTTC. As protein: CASSFGAGTSPYEQYF. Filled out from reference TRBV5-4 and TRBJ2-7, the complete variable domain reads ETGVTQSPTHLIKTRGQQVTLRCSSQSGHNTVSWYQQALGQGPQFIFQYYREEENGRGNFPPRFSGLQFPNYSSELNVNALELDDSALYLCASSFGAGTSPYEQYFGPGTRLTVT.

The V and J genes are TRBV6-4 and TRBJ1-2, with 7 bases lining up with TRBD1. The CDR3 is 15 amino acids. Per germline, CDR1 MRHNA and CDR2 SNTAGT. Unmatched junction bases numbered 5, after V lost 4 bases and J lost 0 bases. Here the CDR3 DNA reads TGTGCCAGCAGTGCCTCCGGGACAGCTAACTATGGCTACACCTTC. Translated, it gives CASSASGTANYGYTF.

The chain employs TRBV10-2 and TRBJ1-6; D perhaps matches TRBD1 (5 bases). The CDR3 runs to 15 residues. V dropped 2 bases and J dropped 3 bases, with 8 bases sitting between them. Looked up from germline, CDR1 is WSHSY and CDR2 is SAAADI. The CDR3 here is CASSEDRLYNSPLHF. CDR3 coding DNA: TGCGCCAGCAGTGAGGACAGACTCTATAATTCACCCCTCCACTTT.

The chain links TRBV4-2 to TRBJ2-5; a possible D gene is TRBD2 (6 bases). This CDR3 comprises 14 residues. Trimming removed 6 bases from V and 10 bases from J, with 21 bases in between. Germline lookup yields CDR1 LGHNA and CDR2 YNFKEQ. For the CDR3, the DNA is TGTGCCAGCAGTCCCTCGGGAACTAGCCTGATCCAGTACTTC. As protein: CASSPSGTSLIQYF.

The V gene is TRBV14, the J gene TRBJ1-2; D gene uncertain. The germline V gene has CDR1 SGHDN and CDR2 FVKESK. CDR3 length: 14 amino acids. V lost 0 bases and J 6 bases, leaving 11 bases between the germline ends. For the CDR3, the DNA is TGTGCCAGCAGCCAAGAGCAGGAAGTAAATGGCTACACCTTC. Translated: CASSQEQEVNGYTF.

CDR3 sequence (DNA): TGTGCCAGCAGGGAAACCCTCTCTAGCGGGGGGGCCTACGAGCAGTACTTC. Its protein product is CASRETLSSGGAYEQYF. The J gene is TRBJ2-5, the V gene TRBV6-1; 12 bases fit TRBD2. The J call could be wrong; TRBJ2-7 is a better fit for the DNA end. This CDR3 is built from 17 residues. Per the germline V gene, CDR1 is MNHNS and CDR2 is SASEGT.

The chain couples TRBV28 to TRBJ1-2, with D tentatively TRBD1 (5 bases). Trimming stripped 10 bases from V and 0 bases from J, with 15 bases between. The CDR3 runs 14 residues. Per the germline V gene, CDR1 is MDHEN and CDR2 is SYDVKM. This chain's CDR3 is CATAGVEANYGYTF. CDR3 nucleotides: TGTGCCACCGCGGGGGTTGAGGCTAACTATGGCTACACCTTC.

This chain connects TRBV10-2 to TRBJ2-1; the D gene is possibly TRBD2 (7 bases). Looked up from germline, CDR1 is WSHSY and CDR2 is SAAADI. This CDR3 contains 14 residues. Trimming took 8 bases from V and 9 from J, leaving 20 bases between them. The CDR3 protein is CASFLAGDYAEQFF. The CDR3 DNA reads TGCGCCAGCTTTCTAGCAGGGGACTACGCTGAGCAGTTCTTC.

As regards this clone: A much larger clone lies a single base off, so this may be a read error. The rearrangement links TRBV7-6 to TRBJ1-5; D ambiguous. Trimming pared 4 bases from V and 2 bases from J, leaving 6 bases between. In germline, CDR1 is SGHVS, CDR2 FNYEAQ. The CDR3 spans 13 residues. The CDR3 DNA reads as TGTGCCAGCAGCTCGAGGGGCAATCAGCCCCAGCATTTT. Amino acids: CASSSRGNQPQHF.

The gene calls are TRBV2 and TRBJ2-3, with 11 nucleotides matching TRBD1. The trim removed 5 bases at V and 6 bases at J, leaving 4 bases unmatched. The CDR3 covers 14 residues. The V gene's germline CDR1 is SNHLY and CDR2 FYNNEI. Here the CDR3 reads CASSIRDRGDTQYF. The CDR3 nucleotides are TGTGCCAGCAGTATCAGGGACAGGGGGGATACGCAGTATTTT.

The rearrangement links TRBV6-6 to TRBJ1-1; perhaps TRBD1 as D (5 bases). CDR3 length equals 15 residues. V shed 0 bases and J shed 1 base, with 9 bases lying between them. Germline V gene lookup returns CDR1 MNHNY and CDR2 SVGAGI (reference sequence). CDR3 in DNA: TGTGCCAGCAGTTACTCTGTGGGGCCGAACACTGAAGCTTTCTTT. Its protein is CASSYSVGPNTEAFF.

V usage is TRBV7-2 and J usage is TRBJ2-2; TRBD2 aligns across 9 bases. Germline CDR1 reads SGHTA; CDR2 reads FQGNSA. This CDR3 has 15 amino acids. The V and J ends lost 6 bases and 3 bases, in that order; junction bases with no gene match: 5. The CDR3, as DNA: TGTGCCAGCAGGGTCGGGACTAGCCACACCGGGGAGCTGTTTTTT. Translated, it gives CASRVGTSHTGELFF.

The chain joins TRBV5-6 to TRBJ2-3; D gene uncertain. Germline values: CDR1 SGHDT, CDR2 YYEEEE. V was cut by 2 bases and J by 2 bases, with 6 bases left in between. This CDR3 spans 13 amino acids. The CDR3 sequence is CASSLQITDTQYF. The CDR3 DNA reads TGTGCCAGCAGCTTACAGATCACAGATACGCAGTATTTT.

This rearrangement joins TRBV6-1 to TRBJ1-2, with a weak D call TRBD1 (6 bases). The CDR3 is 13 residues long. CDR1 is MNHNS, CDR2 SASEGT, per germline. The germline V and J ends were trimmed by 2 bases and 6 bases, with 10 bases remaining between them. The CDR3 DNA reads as TGTGCCAGCAGTGAAAGGGGGAAAGATGGCTACACCTTC. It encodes CASSERGKDGYTF.

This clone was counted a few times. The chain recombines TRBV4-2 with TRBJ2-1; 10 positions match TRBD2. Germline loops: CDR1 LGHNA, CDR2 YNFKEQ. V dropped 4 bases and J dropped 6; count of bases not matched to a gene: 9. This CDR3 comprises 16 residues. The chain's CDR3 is CASSPGALAGLNEQFF. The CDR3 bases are TGTGCCAGCAGCCCGGGGGCACTAGCGGGGCTCAATGAGCAGTTCTTC.

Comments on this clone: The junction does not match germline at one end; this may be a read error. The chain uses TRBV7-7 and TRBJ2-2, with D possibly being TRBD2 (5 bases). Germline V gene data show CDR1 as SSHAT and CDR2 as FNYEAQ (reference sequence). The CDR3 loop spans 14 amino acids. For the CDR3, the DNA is TGTGCTAGCAGCTCGGACTTGAACACCGGGGAGCTGTTTTTT. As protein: CASSSDLNTGELFF.